This T cell receptor (beta chain) comes out of a study of T cell repertoires in cytomegalovirus infection. On the study more broadly: As its CMV epitopes, the study selected recently identified HLA-C-restricted and well-studied HLA-B-restricted targets. Based on public TCR beta signatures, there were indications of CMV infection and of a matching HLA type.

MiXCR, run by TCRdb on the reads, gives a single entry per CDR3 protein. The sample contains roughly 920,000 distinct CDR3 sequences, around 32% of which appear only once. In this sample, this clonotype turned up many times. Its antigen is still unknown. General study results and limits: HLA-C-restricted, CMV-specific TCR beta clonotypes were dominant ex vivo.

Per germline, CDR1 SGHVS and CDR2 FNYEAQ. Trimming at V came to 5 bases and at J to 5 bases, leaving 11 bases not matched to a gene. This CDR3 has 17 residues. V gene TRBV7-6 combines with J gene TRBJ2-5; 13 nucleotides line up with TRBD2. The TCR comes from a human donor in good health (CMV status not recorded). Some clones in this sample may be carry-over from other donors' samples. The sequencing here drew on cultured CD8+ T cells from PBMCs, taken from culture after CMV antigen stimulation. CDR3 protein: CASSPGTSGVLEETQYF. The CDR3 region has the DNA TGTGCCAGCAGCCCAGGGACTAGCGGGGTCCTGGAGGAGACCCAGTACTTC.